The clone carrying this T cell receptor beta chain showed up just once. The antigen is unknown. A junction boundary mismatches the germline segment, possibly from a read error. The data belong to a study of radiotherapy plus CTLA-4 blockade in lung cancer. Study in general: Patients showed objective responses in roughly 18% of cases, and disease control was achieved by under 40%. Overall study results and limits: Reports state that early shifts in blood T cell clones, with interferon-beta, best predicted response. TCR clones originating in tumors grew in number in blood after radiotherapy plus ipilimumab.

This CDR3 has 12 amino acids. Germline V lookup: CDR1 MDHEN, CDR2 SYDVKM. Assay used: immunoSEQ multiplex PCR; TCRdb lists only in-frame clones, some missing. The sample shows about 85,000 clones, about 90% of them seen only once. This TCR came from a human donor with non-small cell lung cancer who had a partial response to radiotherapy plus ipilimumab. The rearrangement uses TRBV28 and TRBJ1-6; D is ambiguous. The sample in question was peripheral blood, obtained from a patient treated with radiotherapy plus ipilimumab. CDR3 DNA: TGTGGCAGCGGGTTCAGGAATTCACCCCTCCACTTT. It is translated as CGSGFRNSPLHF.